This T cell receptor (beta chain) stems from a study of Ad26.COV2.S vaccination and SARS-CoV-2 variants. V lost 4 bases and J lost 0; bases outside the gene matches: 6. The CDR3 is 15 residues long. Germline lookup yields CDR1 SGHAT and CDR2 FQNNGV. Produced via immunoSEQ multiplex PCR; TCRdb's table is partial and in-frame only. Of over 130,000 clones listed, about nine tenths are singletons. Study conclusions and caveats: Possibly, TCR breadth and depth analyses underestimated total T cell responses.

Comments on this clone: Antigen specificity is unknown.

This TCR derives from a human donor who had recovered from COVID-19. This chain connects TRBV11-2 to TRBJ2-7; TRBD1 matches 7 bases. The sequences come from peripheral blood, collected after recovery from COVID-19. The CDR3 DNA reads TGTGCCAGCAGCTGGAACACAGGGGCCTCCTACGAGCAGTACTTC. It is translated as CASSWNTGASYEQYF.